These 3 T cell receptor beta chains share one sample of origin, sequenced in a study of blood T cell repertoires in COVID-19. Assay: immunoSEQ multiplex PCR; the TCRdb copy retains only in-frame clones and omits some. Among about 180,000 clones listed, about 86% were seen once. The source material was peripheral blood. These receptors were obtained from a man in his fifties or sixties with active or convalescent COVID-19.

This clone has a handful of counts. The genes are TRBV7-2 and TRBJ2-1; TRBD2 aligns across 15 bases. V shed 5 bases, J shed 10 bases, and the junction held 15 bases outside the gene matches. This CDR3 contains 18 residues. From germline, CDR1 is SGHTA and CDR2 FQGNSA. CDR3 in amino acids: CASSNRLGLAGGALEQFF. Here the CDR3 DNA reads TGTGCCAGCAGCAACCGACTTGGACTAGCGGGAGGGGCTTTAGAGCAGTTCTTC.

In this sample, this clone turned up a few times. This rearrangement joins TRBV12-5 to TRBJ2-2; 9 nucleotides match TRBD1. V shed 2 bases, J shed 7 bases, and the junction held 5 bases outside the gene matches. CDR1 and CDR2 (germline): LGHNT, FRNRAP. This CDR3 has 15 amino acids. The chain's CDR3 is CASGLKQGAFGELFF. The CDR3 DNA follows: TGTGCTAGTGGTTTGAAACAGGGGGCGTTCGGGGAGCTGTTTTTT.

The V and J genes are TRBV10-3 and TRBJ2-3; 8 bases are a match to TRBD2. From germline, CDR1 is ENHRY and CDR2 SYGVKD. This CDR3 has 17 amino acids. V lost 2 bases and J lost 0; bases outside the gene matches: 7. For the CDR3, the DNA is TGTGCCATCAGTGAGGGGGCGGGGGGCAGTAGCACAGATACGCAGTATTTT. It encodes CAISEGAGGSSTDTQYF.